These 6 T cell receptor beta chains were all obtained from the same sample, sequenced in a study of glioma-infiltrating T cells after dendritic cell vaccination. Stated time point: after dendritic cell vaccination, including at tumor progression/relapse. The protocol was immunoSEQ multiplex PCR, while the TCRdb copy is restricted to in-frame clones and leaves out a portion. The sample lists roughly 60,000 clones; roughly 86% were seen once. Sequenced here: blood, sampled after dendritic cell vaccination. The source of these receptors is a human donor with glioblastoma.

The chain couples TRBV10-3 to TRBJ2-5, with TRBD2 identical over 11 bases. V shed 2 bases, J shed 5 bases, and the junction held 4 bases outside the gene matches. The germline CDR1 and CDR2 sequences are ENHRY and SYGVKD. This CDR3 region has 15 residues. Here the CDR3 reads CAISELAGGGETQYF. The CDR3, as DNA: TGTGCCATCAGTGAGCTAGCGGGAGGCGGGGAGACCCAGTACTTC.

The rearrangement joins TRBV10-3 to TRBJ2-1, with 7 positions matching TRBD2. The CDR3 covers 15 residues. V was clipped by 4 bases and J by 0 bases; unmatched bases: 3. From germline, CDR1 is ENHRY and CDR2 SYGVKD. The CDR3 region is CAISAREGSYNEQFF. For the CDR3, the DNA is TGTGCCATCAGTGCAAGGGAGGGCTCCTACAATGAGCAGTTCTTC.

CDR3 protein: CASSVEAGFRSNQPQHF. The CDR3 bases are TGTGCCAGCAGCGTAGAAGCAGGGTTTAGGAGCAATCAGCCCCAGCATTTT. V usage is TRBV9 and J usage is TRBJ1-5; weak D call: TRBD1 (5 bases). Germline V CDR1 and CDR2: SGDLS, YYNGEE. The CDR3 has 17 residues. V was pared by 0 bases and J by 1 base, with 14 bases between.

The genes are TRBV9 and TRBJ1-2; D is possibly TRBD1 (5 bases). Trimming took 3 bases from V and 4 from J, leaving 13 bases between them. Looked up from germline, CDR1 is SGDLS and CDR2 is YYNGEE. The CDR3 is 14 amino acids. The CDR3 DNA sequence: TGTGCCAGCAGCGACTTGACAGCCCGCTATGGCTACACCTTC. It specifies CASSDLTARYGYTF.

This chain uses TRBV6-5 with TRBJ2-2; no clear D gene. V lost 10 bases to trimming and J lost 6 bases, with 15 bases between them. Germline V CDR1 and CDR2: MNHEY, SVGAGI. This CDR3 has 13 amino acids. The DNA of the CDR3 is TGTGCCACCACACACAACCGTCCCGGGGAGCTGTTTTTT. Residues: CATTHNRPGELFF.

This chain connects TRBV29-1 to TRBJ1-1; 7 bases agree with TRBD1. This CDR3 is 14 amino acids long. J was trimmed by 6 bases and V by 3 bases; bases with no gene match: 10. The germline gives CDR1 SQVTM, CDR2 ANQGSEA. Here the CDR3 reads CSVDPTGMFPEAFF. CDR3 nucleotide sequence: TGCAGCGTTGACCCGACAGGGATGTTCCCTGAAGCTTTCTTT.